The sequence of this T cell receptor (beta chain) was determined in a study of cytomegalovirus exposure and HLA in healthy donors. Overall study findings and caveats: Most TCR sequences were seen very rarely across donors, but some public TCRs occurred in many. The investigators catalogued 150 to 200 TCR beta chains as cytomegalovirus-associated.

Assay used: immunoSEQ multiplex PCR; TCRdb lists only in-frame clones, some missing. Among roughly 100,000 clones, approximately 90% were seen once, and the ten largest hold approximately 4%. Germline CDR1 and CDR2: SGDLS and YYNGEE. The ends were cut back, 0 bases at V and 0 bases at J, with 10 bases in the middle. This CDR3 is built from 16 residues. This clone was picked up one time. Its cognate antigen is unknown. The TCR was taken from a woman aged 18-35 years in good health and CMV-seropositive. The chain carries TRBV9 and TRBJ2-1; D is uncertain. The sample consisted of PBMCs. The CDR3 reads CASSVVWSSSYNEQFF. The CDR3 DNA reads TGTGCCAGCAGCGTAGTTTGGTCGAGCTCCTACAATGAGCAGTTCTTC.